This T cell receptor (beta chain) is from a study of cytomegalovirus exposure and HLA in healthy donors. To note about this clone: What it binds is not known.

Separate from the roughly 700-subject first cohort was the approximately 130-subject validation cohort, to which the donors belonged. The CDR3 loop spans 13 amino acids. Germline CDR1 is SGHRS and CDR2 is YFSETQ. Unmatched junction bases numbered 4, after V lost 8 bases and J lost 4 bases. Sequencing was performed with immunoSEQ multiplex PCR; in TCRdb, only in-frame clones are kept and a portion is missing. The repertoire holds around 300,000 clones, approximately 86% seen once, with about 1.2% in the top ten. Findings of the study overall: Accounts indicate the classifier identified cytomegalovirus status with strong specificity and sensitivity. That first-cohort TCR clusters tended to co-occur in the roughly 130 validation repertoires was found in a later analysis.

Sequences were obtained from PBMCs. The TCR was taken from a woman between 25 and 40 years old in good health and CMV-seropositive. This chain joins TRBV5-1 and TRBJ2-7; TRBD2 aligns across 12 bases. CDR3 sequence reads: CASKGLAGYEQYF. CDR3 nucleotides: TGCGCCAGTAAGGGACTAGCGGGTTACGAGCAGTACTTC.